This note documents a single T cell receptor beta chain sequence. V was cut by 2 bases and J by 5 bases, with 9 bases left in between. The CDR3 totals 13 residues. Germline CDR1 reads GTSNPN; CDR2 reads SVGIG (reference sequence). The sample is drawn from a study of blood T cell repertoires in COVID-19. Study information: The United States, Italy and Spain were the sources of the acute and convalescent COVID-19 samples. T cells, B-cell-depleted T cells, or PBMCs supplied cDNA or gDNA.

Source study methods: Counts of nucleated cells, estimated from reference gene primer amplification, were obtained. TCRdb's copy holds only in-frame clones and misses some; the assay was immunoSEQ multiplex PCR. The V and J calls and the clone size are those of that table, but D and trimming were determined from the DNA. The sample includes about 190,000 clones, approximately 85% of them seen just once. This TCR was recovered from an older woman with active or convalescent COVID-19. The sequenced sample consisted of peripheral blood. The chain joins TRBV30 to TRBJ1-4; D might be TRBD1 (6 bases). The CDR3 protein is CAWSTGTNEKLFF. CDR3 bases: TGTGCCTGGAGTACAGGGACCAATGAAAAACTGTTTTTT.